Each of the 15 T cell receptor beta chains below was sequenced from the same sample in a study of human thymus T cells. The table came from immunoSEQ multiplex PCR; TCRdb's copy has only in-frame clones and leaves some out. The repertoire holds about 130,000 clones, with about 94% as singletons. Resected material from corrective heart surgery provided the thymus tissue analysed. The sequencing input was thymus tissue. Receptors originate from a boy under two years old with a congenital heart defect but otherwise immunologically healthy.

The chain couples TRBV7-2 to TRBJ2-3; TRBD2 agrees at 12 bases. V was pared by 5 bases and J by 0 bases, with 6 bases of the junction left unmatched. This CDR3 region has 17 residues. Germline V gene lookup returns CDR1 SGHTA and CDR2 FQGNSA. CDR3 region: CASSPRLAGASTDTQYF. CDR3 DNA sequence: TGTGCCAGCAGCCCTCGACTAGCGGGGGCTAGCACAGATACGCAGTATTTT.

This CDR3 reads CASSRAGGKTQYF. CDR3 coding DNA: TGTGCCAGCAGCCGAGCAGGGGGGAAGACCCAGTACTTC. The chain couples TRBV7-2 to TRBJ2-5; D may be TRBD1 (7 bases). Deletions cut 5 bases from V and 6 bases from J, with 13 bases between. CDR3 length: 13 residues. The V gene's germline CDR1 is SGHTA and CDR2 FQGNSA.

V is TRBV4-3 and J is TRBJ2-5, with 8 positions matching TRBD2. V was pared by 1 base and J by 3 bases, with 10 bases of the junction left unmatched. Germline loops: CDR1 LGHNA, CDR2 YSLEER. This CDR3 contains 17 residues. For the CDR3, the DNA is TGCGCCAGCAGCCAAGTTAGGGAGCGGGGGCACAAAGAGACCCAGTACTTC. It translates to CASSQVRERGHKETQYF.

The CDR3 nucleotides read TGTGCCAGCAGTGAATCCCGCCAGGGGATAGGAAACACCATATATTTT. It yields the protein CASSESRQGIGNTIYF. The chain combines TRBV2 with TRBJ1-3, with D perhaps TRBD1 (6 bases). The CDR3 runs 16 residues. Germline loops: CDR1 SNHLY, CDR2 FYNNEI. The germline V and J ends were trimmed by 2 bases and 4 bases, with 15 bases remaining between them.

This rearrangement joins TRBV19 to TRBJ1-6; perhaps TRBD1 as D (5 bases). The CDR3 loop spans 14 amino acids. V gave up 3 bases and J gave up 2 bases, with 5 bases separating them. Germline CDR1 and CDR2: LNHDA and SQIVND (reference sequence). The CDR3 DNA sequence: TGTGCCAGTAGTATGGGGCCCTATAATTCACCCCTCCACTTT. Protein product: CASSMGPYNSPLHF.

The chain joins TRBV15 to TRBJ2-1, with 7 positions matching TRBD1. The CDR3 is made up of 17 amino acids. J lost 4 bases, V lost 1 base, and 10 bases had no gene match. Germline CDR1 LNHNV, CDR2 YYDKDF (reference sequence). DNA of the CDR3: TGTGCCACCAGCAGAGCGCCACAGGGGCCCCGGTACAATGAGCAGTTCTTC. Amino acid sequence: CATSRAPQGPRYNEQFF. The variable domain in full, with the rest retrieved from reference TRBV15 and TRBJ2-1, is DAMVIQNPRYQVTQFGKPVTLSCSQTLNHNVMYWYQQKSSQAPKLLFHYYDKDFNNEADTPDNFQSRRPNTSFCFLDIRSPGLGDTAMYLCATSRAPQGPRYNEQFFGPGTRLTVL.

The genes are TRBV2 and TRBJ1-5, with D possibly TRBD1 on 5 matching bases. The V gene lost 7 bases and the J gene lost 0 bases, with 22 bases spanning the gap. The length of the CDR3 is 18 residues. Germline values: CDR1 SNHLY, CDR2 FYNNEI. The CDR3 DNA reads TGTGCCAGCACCTTTCTCTCAGGTTGGGGGTATAGCAATCAGCCCCAGCATTTT. It translates to CASTFLSGWGYSNQPQHF.

The CDR3 region has the DNA TGTGCCAGCAGCTTAGGCGTGGGGGGCTACGAGCAGTACTTC. It specifies CASSLGVGGYEQYF. This chain connects TRBV7-9 to TRBJ2-7; a possible D gene is TRBD2 (6 bases). V was cut by 1 base and J by 3 bases, with 10 bases left in between. There are 14 residues in the CDR3. Germline CDR1 and CDR2: SEHNR and FQNEAQ (reference sequence).

This clone was counted a single time. The rearrangement joins TRBV5-1 to TRBJ2-3; 8 nucleotides agree with TRBD2. The CDR3 loop spans 17 amino acids. Per germline, CDR1 SGHRS and CDR2 YFSETQ. The ends lost 4 bases at V and 6 bases at J; junction bases unmatched: 16. CDR3 sequence: CASSPRLGRGAGDTQYF. Written as DNA, the CDR3 is TGCGCCAGCAGCCCACGTCTCGGGCGGGGGGCAGGGGATACGCAGTATTTT.

V gene TRBV5-4 combines with J gene TRBJ1-4, with a tentative D call TRBD1 (5 bases). CDR3 length: 14 amino acids. Germline V lookup: CDR1 SGHNT, CDR2 YYREEE (reference sequence). Trimming took 0 bases from V and 13 from J, leaving 16 bases between them. The CDR3 DNA follows: TGTGCCAGCAGCTTGGATCTGGGGACCCAGGGACTGTTTTTT. As protein: CASSLDLGTQGLFF.

The chain has TRBV5-4 and TRBJ1-4, with D tentatively TRBD1 (5 bases). The CDR3 loop spans 17 amino acids. Trimming left V 3 bases short and J 4 bases short, with 19 bases between. Germline loops: CDR1 SGHNT, CDR2 YYREEE (reference sequence). This chain's CDR3 is CASSSVTEGTHNEKLFF. CDR3 nucleotide sequence: TGTGCCAGCAGCTCGGTGACCGAGGGGACCCATAATGAAAAACTGTTTTTT.

The chain joins TRBV5-4 to TRBJ2-3; D uncertain. This CDR3 spans 15 amino acids. Between the trimmed V and J ends, which lost 4 bases and 3 bases, there was a span of 15 bases. Germline V CDR1 and CDR2: SGHNT, YYREEE (reference sequence). The chain's CDR3 is CASSAGVLGTDTQYF. CDR3 bases: TGTGCCAGCAGCGCAGGAGTGCTAGGGACAGATACGCAGTATTTT.

CDR3 residues: CASSLPRERGGPLRTDTQYF. The CDR3 nucleotides are TGCGCCAGCAGCTTGCCCCGTGAGCGGGGGGGCCCTTTGAGAACAGATACGCAGTATTTT. This chain links TRBV5-1 with TRBJ2-3; TRBD2 agrees at 10 bases. The trim removed 1 base at V and 3 bases at J, leaving 17 bases unmatched. Germline-derived CDR1 and CDR2 are SGHRS and YFSETQ. CDR3 length equals 20 residues.

This chain links TRBV4-2 with TRBJ1-6, with 7 bases aligning to TRBD1. The CDR3 is 15 residues long. Germline values: CDR1 LGHNA, CDR2 YNFKEQ. V lost 0 bases and J lost 7; bases outside the gene matches: 3. The CDR3 loop reads CASSQETGRNSPLHF. The CDR3 DNA follows: TGTGCCAGCAGCCAAGAGACAGGGAGGAATTCACCCCTCCACTTT.

The V call is TRBV4-3, the J call TRBJ2-1; D may correspond to TRBD1 or TRBD2 (5 bases each). The ends were cut back, 3 bases at V and 5 bases at J, with 14 bases in the middle. CDR1 LGHNA and CDR2 YSLEER come from the germline V gene. CDR3 size: 15 residues. The DNA of the CDR3 is TGCGCCAGCAGCCACTCCGGGACGAGCAACAATGAGCAGTTCTTC. Its protein is CASSHSGTSNNEQFF.